These 3 T cell receptor beta chains share one sample of origin, sequenced in a study of T cell changes during pregnancy in multiple sclerosis. TCRdb's copy holds only in-frame clones and misses some; the assay was immunoSEQ multiplex PCR. Altogether 70,000 to 100,000 clones are present, roughly 90% being singletons, with the ten largest covering over 1.5%. The material was peripheral blood, obtained in the first trimester of pregnancy. These receptor sequences come from a female donor with multiple sclerosis, enrolled in a pregnancy study.

The chain recombines TRBV30 with TRBJ2-3, with 7 bases matching TRBD2. After removal of 2 bases from V and 3 bases from J, the junction contained 8 bases not matched to a gene. Germline CDR1 GTSNPN, CDR2 SVGIG (reference sequence). This CDR3 is built from 15 residues. CDR3 amino acids: CAWSIAGAKTDTQYF. In DNA, the CDR3 is TGTGCCTGGAGTATTGCGGGAGCGAAAACAGATACGCAGTATTTT.

The rearrangement joins TRBV27 to TRBJ1-5, with 8 positions matching TRBD1. Germline CDR1 is MNHEY and CDR2 is SMNVEV (reference sequence). The V gene end was trimmed by 3 bases and the J gene end by 3 bases; junction bases not matched to a gene: 10. The CDR3 loop spans 17 amino acids. In nucleotides, the CDR3 is TGTGCCAGCAGTTTTTTCCCACCAGGGGGCGCCAATCAGCCCCAGCATTTT. Amino acids: CASSFFPPGGANQPQHF.

The rearrangement links TRBV7-9 to TRBJ1-2, with D tentatively TRBD1 (6 bases). CDR3 size: 13 residues. V lost 1 base to trimming and J lost 7 bases, with 10 bases between them. The germline V gene has CDR1 SEHNR and CDR2 FQNEAQ (reference sequence). This CDR3 is CASSLVTGFGYTF. CDR3 DNA sequence: TGTGCCAGCAGCTTAGTAACAGGGTTTGGCTACACCTTC.